A selection of T cell receptor beta chains follows, all from one sample in a study of beta chain features in type 1 diabetes. TCRdb's copy holds only in-frame clones and misses some; the assay was immunoSEQ multiplex PCR. The sample has around 150,000 clones; roughly 59% are singletons. Sample: naive CD4+ T cells from blood. All receptors come from a man in his thirties or forties with type 1 diabetes. CDR3s include the opening cysteine and the closing phenylalanine or tryptophan. The order of the fields is D gene, J gene, V gene, clone size, CDR3 protein, CDR3 DNA. D genes are given only for firm matches. Clone size is shown for a subset of rows, as once, few, many or a class of expanded clone.

D gene: TRBD1; J gene: TRBJ2-1; V gene: TRBV6-4; clone size: -; CDR3 protein: CARPRDSTNNEQFF; CDR3 DNA: TGTGCCAGACCCCGGGACAGCACTAACAATGAGCAGTTCTTC
D gene: -; J gene: TRBJ2-5; V gene: TRBV25-1; clone size: few; CDR3 protein: CASSAGTGETQYF; CDR3 DNA: TGTGCCAGCAGTGCCGGGACTGGAGAGACCCAGTACTTC
D gene: -; J gene: TRBJ1-1; V gene: TRBV30; clone size: -; CDR3 protein: CAWATRQKEAFF; CDR3 DNA: TGTGCCTGGGCTACCAGACAGAAGGAAGCTTTCTTT
D gene: TRBD1; J gene: TRBJ2-1; V gene: TRBV25-1; clone size: few; CDR3 protein: CASGEAGGSSYNEQFF; CDR3 DNA: TGTGCCAGCGGTGAAGCAGGGGGCAGCTCCTACAATGAGCAGTTCTTC
D gene: -; J gene: TRBJ2-3; V gene: TRBV2; clone size: -; CDR3 protein: CASSEGGTFTDTQYF; CDR3 DNA: TGTGCCAGCAGTGAAGGGGGGACCTTCACAGATACGCAGTATTTT
D gene: -; J gene: TRBJ1-3; V gene: TRBV27; clone size: -; CDR3 protein: CASIKLGGLRNTIYF; CDR3 DNA: TGTGCCAGCATTAAATTGGGGGGCCTAAGAAACACCATATATTTT
D gene: -; J gene: TRBJ2-3; V gene: TRBV5-6; clone size: -; CDR3 protein: CASKEATDTQYF; CDR3 DNA: TGTGCCAGTAAGGAGGCGACAGATACGCAGTATTTT
D gene: -; J gene: TRBJ2-7; V gene: TRBV10-3; clone size: -; CDR3 protein: CAISGGPYEQYF; CDR3 DNA: TGTGCCATCTCCGGAGGACCCTACGAGCAGTACTTC
D gene: -; J gene: TRBJ2-7; V gene: TRBV11-2; clone size: few; CDR3 protein: CASSLLKEQYF; CDR3 DNA: TGTGCCAGCAGCCTCTTAAAAGAGCAGTACTTC
D gene: TRBD2; J gene: TRBJ2-3; V gene: TRBV2; clone size: few; CDR3 protein: CASGGAGALHTQYF; CDR3 DNA: TGTGCCAGCGGCGGAGCGGGGGCCCTCCATACGCAGTATTTT
D gene: -; J gene: TRBJ1-1; V gene: TRBV9; clone size: -; CDR3 protein: CASSSRAGPNTEAFF; CDR3 DNA: TGTGCCAGCAGCTCCAGGGCAGGCCCTAACACTGAAGCTTTCTTT
D gene: TRBD1; J gene: TRBJ2-7; V gene: TRBV2; clone size: once; CDR3 protein: CASRGQGQEEQYF; CDR3 DNA: TGTGCCAGCAGGGGACAGGGGCAGGAAGAGCAGTACTTC
D gene: TRBD2; J gene: TRBJ2-1; V gene: TRBV4-3; clone size: few; CDR3 protein: CASSQGGREEQFF; CDR3 DNA: TGCGCCAGCAGCCAAGGAGGGAGGGAGGAGCAGTTCTTC
D gene: TRBD2; J gene: TRBJ2-7; V gene: TRBV29-1; clone size: -; CDR3 protein: CSVESWASGGEQYF; CDR3 DNA: TGCAGCGTTGAAAGTTGGGCTAGCGGAGGGGAGCAGTACTTC
D gene: -; J gene: TRBJ2-7; V gene: TRBV6-4; clone size: -; CDR3 protein: CASTSDSGSYEQYF; CDR3 DNA: TGTGCCAGCACCTCGGATTCCGGCTCCTACGAGCAGTACTTC
D gene: -; J gene: TRBJ1-1; V gene: TRBV29-1; clone size: once; CDR3 protein: CSASGTPGAEAFF; CDR3 DNA: TGCAGCGCCTCCGGGACCCCGGGGGCTGAAGCTTTCTTT
D gene: -; J gene: TRBJ2-2; V gene: TRBV5-1; clone size: few; CDR3 protein: CASSLNRSPGELFF; CDR3 DNA: TGCGCCAGCAGCTTGAATCGGTCTCCCGGGGAGCTGTTTTTT
D gene: -; J gene: TRBJ2-1; V gene: TRBV9; clone size: -; CDR3 protein: CASSVDPSNEQFF; CDR3 DNA: TGTGCCAGCAGCGTAGACCCTAGCAATGAGCAGTTCTTC
D gene: -; J gene: TRBJ1-2; V gene: TRBV30; clone size: few; CDR3 protein: CAWSVTVYGYTF; CDR3 DNA: TGTGCCTGGAGTGTGACCGTCTATGGCTACACCTTC
D gene: TRBD1; J gene: TRBJ2-5; V gene: TRBV18; clone size: -; CDR3 protein: CASSPRQGQETQYF; CDR3 DNA: TGTGCCAGCTCACCCCGACAGGGCCAAGAGACCCAGTACTTC
D gene: TRBD1; J gene: TRBJ2-5; V gene: TRBV7-2; clone size: -; CDR3 protein: CASSSRTGSTAQYF; CDR3 DNA: TGTGCCAGCAGCTCCCGGACAGGGTCCACCGCCCAGTACTTC
D gene: TRBD1; J gene: TRBJ2-1; V gene: TRBV7-2; clone size: -; CDR3 protein: CASSLEDRDYNEQFF; CDR3 DNA: TGTGCCAGCAGCTTAGAGGACAGGGATTACAATGAGCAGTTCTTC
D gene: -; J gene: TRBJ1-1; V gene: TRBV7-8; clone size: -; CDR3 protein: CASSLGTVNTEAFF; CDR3 DNA: TGTGCCAGCAGCTTAGGGACCGTAAACACTGAAGCTTTCTTT
D gene: TRBD2; J gene: TRBJ2-3; V gene: TRBV29-1; clone size: few; CDR3 protein: CSVVPWTSGGSSDTQYF; CDR3 DNA: TGCAGCGTTGTCCCGTGGACTAGCGGGGGTAGTTCAGATACGCAGTATTTT
D gene: -; J gene: TRBJ1-6; V gene: TRBV2; clone size: -; CDR3 protein: CATRGYRGPDSPLHF; CDR3 DNA: TGTGCCACCCGTGGTTATAGGGGACCGGATTCACCCCTCCACTTT
D gene: -; J gene: TRBJ2-3; V gene: TRBV30; clone size: few; CDR3 protein: CAWSPRGAGTDTQYF; CDR3 DNA: TGTGCCTGGAGTCCGAGGGGGGCCGGCACAGATACGCAGTATTTT
D gene: -; J gene: TRBJ2-7; V gene: TRBV28; clone size: -; CDR3 protein: CASSFDRRWEQYF; CDR3 DNA: TGTGCCAGCAGTTTCGACAGACGCTGGGAGCAGTACTTC
D gene: TRBD2; J gene: TRBJ2-3; V gene: TRBV7-2; clone size: -; CDR3 protein: CASSLVATSGGPDTQYF; CDR3 DNA: TGTGCCAGCAGCTTAGTGGCGACTAGCGGGGGTCCAGATACGCAGTATTTT
D gene: -; J gene: TRBJ1-1; V gene: TRBV28; clone size: -; CDR3 protein: CASTTMATEAFF; CDR3 DNA: TGTGCCAGCACCACGATGGCGACTGAAGCTTTCTTT
D gene: TRBD2; J gene: TRBJ2-3; V gene: TRBV29-1; clone size: -; CDR3 protein: CSVEYGGGAPDTQYF; CDR3 DNA: TGCAGCGTTGAATATGGCGGGGGGGCCCCAGATACGCAGTATTTT
D gene: -; J gene: TRBJ2-1; V gene: TRBV6-5; clone size: once; CDR3 protein: CASRITGSSYNEQFF; CDR3 DNA: TGTGCCAGCAGAATTACAGGGAGCTCCTACAATGAGCAGTTCTTC
D gene: -; J gene: TRBJ1-1; V gene: TRBV15; clone size: -; CDR3 protein: CATSRDHTEAFF; CDR3 DNA: TGTGCCACCAGCAGAGACCACACTGAAGCTTTCTTT
D gene: -; J gene: TRBJ2-7; V gene: TRBV28; clone size: -; CDR3 protein: CASIPGDLLGEQYF; CDR3 DNA: TGTGCCAGCATCCCTGGGGACCTGTTAGGCGAGCAGTACTTC
D gene: -; J gene: TRBJ1-2; V gene: TRBV29-1; clone size: -; CDR3 protein: CSVRENYGYTF; CDR3 DNA: TGCAGCGTTCGGGAGAACTATGGCTACACCTTC
D gene: -; J gene: TRBJ1-2; V gene: TRBV7-2; clone size: -; CDR3 protein: CASSLVAGEDGYTF; CDR3 DNA: TGTGCCAGCAGCTTAGTAGCGGGGGAAGATGGCTACACCTTC
D gene: TRBD1; J gene: TRBJ2-5; V gene: TRBV29-1; clone size: -; CDR3 protein: CSVDTGTGFVETQYF; CDR3 DNA: TGCAGCGTTGATACGGGGACAGGGTTTGTGGAGACCCAGTACTTC
D gene: TRBD2; J gene: TRBJ2-3; V gene: TRBV7-2; clone size: -; CDR3 protein: CASSSFAGGDTQYF; CDR3 DNA: TGTGCCAGCAGCTCCTTTGCGGGGGGAGATACGCAGTATTTT
D gene: -; J gene: TRBJ2-2; V gene: TRBV2; clone size: -; CDR3 protein: CASSGSGKNTGELFF; CDR3 DNA: TGTGCCAGCAGTGGGTCGGGGAAGAACACCGGGGAGCTGTTTTTT
D gene: -; J gene: TRBJ2-2; V gene: TRBV7-8; clone size: -; CDR3 protein: CASSLDHLNTGELFF; CDR3 DNA: TGTGCCAGCAGCTTAGACCACTTGAACACCGGGGAGCTGTTTTTT
D gene: -; J gene: TRBJ2-1; V gene: TRBV30; clone size: -; CDR3 protein: CAWKRSLTYNEQFF; CDR3 DNA: TGTGCCTGGAAACGGTCCTTGACCTACAATGAGCAGTTCTTC
D gene: -; J gene: TRBJ2-4; V gene: TRBV9; clone size: -; CDR3 protein: CASSPGRKLGDKNIQYF; CDR3 DNA: TGTGCCAGCAGCCCTGGACGGAAACTCGGGGACAAAAACATTCAGTACTTC
D gene: -; J gene: TRBJ1-1; V gene: TRBV18; clone size: -; CDR3 protein: CASSPNGLNTEAFF; CDR3 DNA: TGTGCCAGCTCACCAAACGGTCTGAACACTGAAGCTTTCTTT
D gene: TRBD2; J gene: TRBJ2-3; V gene: TRBV11-2; clone size: -; CDR3 protein: CASSLVAGDITDTQYF; CDR3 DNA: TGTGCCAGCAGCTTAGTAGCGGGAGACATCACAGATACGCAGTATTTT
D gene: -; J gene: TRBJ1-2; V gene: TRBV6-1; clone size: -; CDR3 protein: CASRGILSPNYGYTF; CDR3 DNA: TGTGCCAGCAGGGGAATCCTATCCCCTAACTATGGCTACACCTTC
D gene: -; J gene: TRBJ2-3; V gene: TRBV7-2; clone size: -; CDR3 protein: CASSLGRSTDTQYF; CDR3 DNA: TGTGCCAGCAGCTTAGGGCGGAGCACAGATACGCAGTATTTT
D gene: -; J gene: TRBJ2-2; V gene: TRBV7-2; clone size: -; CDR3 protein: CASSLAGSTGELFF; CDR3 DNA: TGTGCCAGCAGCTTAGCGGGGAGCACCGGGGAGCTGTTTTTT
D gene: TRBD2; J gene: TRBJ2-3; V gene: TRBV4-1; clone size: -; CDR3 protein: CASSQTSVAPTDTQYF; CDR3 DNA: TGCGCCAGCAGCCAGACTAGCGTCGCCCCGACAGATACGCAGTATTTT
D gene: -; J gene: TRBJ2-3; V gene: TRBV20-1; clone size: -; CDR3 protein: CSAPEADTQYF; CDR3 DNA: TGCAGTGCTCCGGAGGCGGATACGCAGTATTTT
D gene: -; J gene: TRBJ1-1; V gene: TRBV29-1; clone size: -; CDR3 protein: CSVVETPNTEAFF; CDR3 DNA: TGCAGCGTTGTAGAGACGCCGAACACTGAAGCTTTCTTT
D gene: -; J gene: TRBJ1-1; V gene: TRBV14; clone size: -; CDR3 protein: CASSQGWNTEAFF; CDR3 DNA: TGTGCCAGCAGCCAAGGTTGGAACACTGAAGCTTTCTTT